This entry describes one T cell receptor beta chain. The antigen is undetermined. This specimen comes from a study of shared clonotypes between healthy human individuals. Findings and limits, study-wide: Naive subsets usually exceeded memory subsets in estimated richness.

Repertoires were generated with immunoSEQ multiplex PCR, while TCRdb's copy carries only in-frame clones and drops some. The table has approximately 980,000 clones, over 75% seen once. CDR3 size: 13 residues. V was pared by 7 bases and J by 3 bases, with 15 bases between. The germline V gene has CDR1 GTSNPN and CDR2 SVGIG (reference sequence). Sequences were obtained from memory CD4+ T cells sorted from blood. Subset reported: CD45RA-negative fraction. The chain couples TRBV30 to TRBJ1-2; no firm D call. This clonotype originated in a man between 18 and 35 years old in good health. The CDR3 region is CALAVRIDYGYTF. DNA for the CDR3: TGTGCCTTGGCGGTCAGGATTGACTATGGCTACACCTTC.